This T cell receptor (beta chain) was observed in a study of CD8+ T cells in alopecia areata. At the level of the study: Treatment comprised oral tofacitinib, 5 to 10 mg twice daily, in treated patients.

Between the trimmed V and J ends, which lost 4 bases and 5 bases, there was a span of 15 bases. The length of the CDR3 is 13 residues. The germline CDR1 and CDR2 sequences are SQVTM and ANQGSEA. Reverse transcribed after extraction, RNA yielded cDNA as the sequencing template. Method: immunoSEQ multiplex PCR; TCRdb's copy keeps in-frame clones and lacks some. This table holds approximately 210,000 clones, under 80% found once. As for treatment: oral pan-JAK inhibitor, 5-10 mg twice daily. Alopecia areata patients gave lesional scalp punch biopsies and peripheral blood samples. The chain is built from TRBV29-1 and TRBJ2-7; D is perhaps TRBD1 (5 bases). The sequences come from CD4+ T cells sorted from blood, collected at week 49, from a patient treated with tofacitinib. This receptor was taken from a human donor with alopecia areata. The CDR3 bases are TGCAGCGTTGGAGAGACTCCCAGGGACGAGCAGTACTTC. Encoded protein: CSVGETPRDEQYF.